The entry that follows covers one T cell receptor (beta chain) sequence. The sample has other DNA sequences that encode this CDR3 too. The J segment lost 2 bases and the V segment lost 4 bases, leaving 4 bases of the junction unmatched. Germline values: CDR1 SGHRS, CDR2 YFSETQ. The length of the CDR3 is 15 residues. TCRdb keeps only in-frame clones here, not all; method: immunoSEQ multiplex PCR. This sample has under 250,000 clones; 80% to 90% occur once, and the top ten carry approximately 3.8%. This sample stems from a study of blood T cell repertoires in COVID-19. For the study at large: The cDNA or gDNA used as material had been derived from T cells, B-cell-depleted T cells, or PBMCs.

The material sequenced was PBMCs or T cells enriched from blood (not recorded which). This clonotype was obtained from a woman aged 18-29 years in a cohort exposed to, infected with or recovered from COVID-19 (not recorded which). The chain links TRBV5-1 to TRBJ2-5; TRBD2 agrees at 11 bases. The DNA for the CDR3 is TGCGCCAGCAGCCTAGGGACTAGCGGACAAGAGACCCAGTACTTC. The encoded protein is CASSLGTSGQETQYF.